A selection of T cell receptor beta chains follows, all from one sample in a study of T cells after posttransplantation cyclophosphamide. Sequenced by immunoSEQ multiplex PCR; TCRdb stores in-frame clones only, minus some. This sample carries about 21,000 clones, nearly 99% of them seen once, and the ten largest clones take 0.1% to 0.15%. The source material was naive CD8+ T cells sorted from PBMCs. Receptors were obtained from a man aged 40-50 years in good health, CMV-negative, and a related stem cell transplant donor. Both conserved end residues are part of each CDR3. The D gene is left open where the match is weak. Clone size is not always given. Where it is, it says once, few, many or a class for expanded clones.

cdr3_aa: CASGLAVQPNEQFF
cdr3_nt: TGTGCCAGCGGACTAGCGGTTCAACCCAATGAGCAGTTCTTC
j_call: TRBJ2-1
clone_size: .
v_call: TRBV6-6
d_call: TRBD2

cdr3_aa: CACPPIFGGELFF
cdr3_nt: TGTGCCTGCCCCCCCATCTTCGGCGGGGAGCTGTTTTTT
j_call: TRBJ2-2
clone_size: .
v_call: TRBV30
d_call: .

cdr3_aa: CASSGLQGPTGTQHF
cdr3_nt: TGTGCCAGTAGTGGATTACAGGGCCCGACGGGGACCCAGCATTTT
j_call: TRBJ1-5
clone_size: .
v_call: TRBV19
d_call: .

cdr3_aa: CASSQYRGETQYF
cdr3_nt: TGTGCCAGCAGCCAATACAGGGGCGAGACCCAGTACTTC
j_call: TRBJ2-5
clone_size: .
v_call: TRBV14
d_call: TRBD1

cdr3_aa: CASSLRDRVSDTQYF
cdr3_nt: TGTGCCAGCAGCCTCCGGGACAGGGTATCCGATACGCAGTATTTT
j_call: TRBJ2-3
clone_size: .
v_call: TRBV5-4
d_call: TRBD1

cdr3_aa: CASSAPGQGNEQYF
cdr3_nt: TGTGCCAGCAGTGCCCCCGGACAGGGGAACGAGCAGTACTTC
j_call: TRBJ2-7
clone_size: .
v_call: TRBV9
d_call: TRBD1

cdr3_aa: CASSSHRVAEAFF
cdr3_nt: TGTGCCAGCAGTTCACACAGGGTAGCTGAAGCTTTCTTT
j_call: TRBJ1-1
clone_size: .
v_call: TRBV27
d_call: .

cdr3_aa: CASSSPGLAGGLEYF
cdr3_nt: TGTGCCAGCAGCTCGCCGGGACTAGCGGGAGGTTTGGAGTATTTT
j_call: TRBJ2-3
clone_size: .
v_call: TRBV9
d_call: TRBD2

cdr3_aa: CASSLVDEQYF
cdr3_nt: TGTGCCAGCAGCTTAGTAGACGAGCAGTACTTC
j_call: TRBJ2-7
clone_size: .
v_call: TRBV7-2
d_call: .

cdr3_aa: CASSFGLAGTEQYF
cdr3_nt: TGTGCCAGCAGTTTCGGACTAGCGGGTACCGAGCAGTACTTC
j_call: TRBJ2-7
clone_size: .
v_call: TRBV6-6
d_call: TRBD2

cdr3_aa: CASSDGTGSGANVLTF
cdr3_nt: TGTGCCAGCAGTGACGGGACAGGGTCCGGGGCCAACGTCCTGACTTTC
j_call: TRBJ2-6
clone_size: .
v_call: TRBV2
d_call: TRBD1

cdr3_aa: CASSYLTQVNTEAFF
cdr3_nt: TGTGCCAGCAGTTACTTAACTCAGGTGAACACTGAAGCTTTCTTT
j_call: TRBJ1-1
clone_size: few
v_call: TRBV6-5
d_call: .

cdr3_aa: CASSPLRGRRRSEQYF
cdr3_nt: TGTGCCAGTTCCCCTTTACGCGGGAGAAGAAGGAGCGAGCAGTACTTC
j_call: TRBJ2-7
clone_size: .
v_call: TRBV19
d_call: TRBD2

cdr3_aa: CASRHRGRNYEQYF
cdr3_nt: TGTGCCAGCAGGCACAGGGGGCGAAACTACGAGCAGTACTTC
j_call: TRBJ2-7
clone_size: .
v_call: TRBV28
d_call: TRBD1

cdr3_aa: CASSFSGRLGTGELFF
cdr3_nt: TGTGCCAGCAGCTTTAGCGGGAGGTTGGGAACCGGGGAGCTGTTTTTT
j_call: TRBJ2-2
clone_size: .
v_call: TRBV5-4
d_call: TRBD2

cdr3_aa: CASSWPSASTDTQYF
cdr3_nt: TGTGCCAGCAGTTGGCCTAGCGCAAGCACAGATACGCAGTATTTT
j_call: TRBJ2-3
clone_size: few
v_call: TRBV6-6
d_call: .

cdr3_aa: CASNPRRSISTDTQYF
cdr3_nt: TGTGCCAGTAACCCTAGACGGAGCATTAGCACAGATACGCAGTATTTT
j_call: TRBJ2-3
clone_size: .
v_call: TRBV19
d_call: .

cdr3_aa: CATSTGTGRLWAFF
cdr3_nt: TGTGCCACCAGCACGGGGACAGGGCGGCTTTGGGCTTTCTTT
j_call: TRBJ1-1
clone_size: .
v_call: TRBV15
d_call: TRBD1

cdr3_aa: CASSLAPDRAEQYF
cdr3_nt: TGCGCCAGCAGCTTGGCTCCGGACAGGGCCGAGCAGTACTTC
j_call: TRBJ2-7
clone_size: .
v_call: TRBV5-1
d_call: TRBD1

cdr3_aa: CASSSGLAKSNEQFF
cdr3_nt: TGTGCCAGCAGCTCCGGACTAGCGAAGTCCAATGAGCAGTTCTTC
j_call: TRBJ2-1
clone_size: .
v_call: TRBV13
d_call: TRBD2

cdr3_aa: CASSVTAGLETGELFF
cdr3_nt: TGTGCCAGCAGTGTTACCGCCGGGTTGGAGACCGGGGAGCTGTTTTTT
j_call: TRBJ2-2
clone_size: .
v_call: TRBV27
d_call: .

cdr3_aa: CASSEDRYLTDTQYF
cdr3_nt: TGTGCCAGCAGTGAAGACAGATACCTCACAGATACGCAGTATTTT
j_call: TRBJ2-3
clone_size: .
v_call: TRBV28
d_call: .

cdr3_aa: CASSQGIGGQETQYF
cdr3_nt: TGCGCCAGCAGCCAAGGTATTGGGGGGCAAGAGACCCAGTACTTC
j_call: TRBJ2-5
clone_size: .
v_call: TRBV4-1
d_call: .

cdr3_aa: CASSLGLAGGNEQFF
cdr3_nt: TGTGCCAGCAGTTTAGGCCTAGCGGGAGGGAATGAGCAGTTCTTC
j_call: TRBJ2-1
clone_size: .
v_call: TRBV27
d_call: TRBD2

cdr3_aa: CASNQPDGYTF
cdr3_nt: TGTGCCAGCAATCAACCAGATGGCTACACCTTC
j_call: TRBJ1-2
clone_size: .
v_call: TRBV7-9
d_call: .

cdr3_aa: CASSFDRYRDWNSPLHF
cdr3_nt: TGTGCCAGCAGCTTCGACAGGTACAGGGATTGGAATTCACCCCTCCACTTT
j_call: TRBJ1-6
clone_size: .
v_call: TRBV7-2
d_call: .

cdr3_aa: CASSYTTSGDYNEQFF
cdr3_nt: TGTGCCAGCAGTTATACGACTAGCGGAGATTACAATGAGCAGTTCTTC
j_call: TRBJ2-1
clone_size: .
v_call: TRBV6-5
d_call: TRBD2

cdr3_aa: CASSIIGAYNEQFF
cdr3_nt: TGTGCCAGTAGTATTATCGGGGCCTACAATGAGCAGTTCTTC
j_call: TRBJ2-1
clone_size: .
v_call: TRBV19
d_call: .

cdr3_aa: CASRLGPRDEKLFF
cdr3_nt: TGTGCCAGCAGACTAGGACCGCGGGATGAAAAACTGTTTTTT
j_call: TRBJ1-4
clone_size: .
v_call: TRBV5-6
d_call: .

cdr3_aa: CASSESLRGSEAFF
cdr3_nt: TGCGCCAGCAGTGAGTCTTTGCGGGGGTCTGAAGCTTTCTTT
j_call: TRBJ1-1
clone_size: .
v_call: TRBV10-2
d_call: .

cdr3_aa: CASSPGQGSGSNQPQHF
cdr3_nt: TGTGCCAGCAGCCCCGGACAGGGTTCGGGTAGCAATCAGCCCCAGCATTTT
j_call: TRBJ1-5
clone_size: .
v_call: TRBV4-2
d_call: TRBD1

cdr3_aa: CASSRRAPGTGVSYEQYF
cdr3_nt: TGTGCCAGCAGTCGAAGGGCCCCCGGGACAGGGGTCTCCTACGAGCAGTACTTC
j_call: TRBJ2-7
clone_size: .
v_call: TRBV27
d_call: TRBD1

cdr3_aa: CATGGLAGTGELFF
cdr3_nt: TGTGCTACTGGCGGGCTAGCGGGCACCGGGGAGCTGTTTTTT
j_call: TRBJ2-2
clone_size: .
v_call: TRBV4-2
d_call: TRBD2

cdr3_aa: CASSLVLAGDEQFF
cdr3_nt: TGTGCCAGCAGCTTAGTACTAGCGGGAGATGAGCAGTTCTTC
j_call: TRBJ2-1
clone_size: few
v_call: TRBV5-4
d_call: TRBD2

cdr3_aa: CASSSRTSGRLSYEQYF
cdr3_nt: TGTGCCAGTAGTTCCCGAACTAGCGGGAGATTATCCTACGAGCAGTACTTC
j_call: TRBJ2-7
clone_size: .
v_call: TRBV19
d_call: TRBD2

cdr3_aa: CASSIFTQSLREPQHF
cdr3_nt: TGTGCCAGTAGTATCTTTACACAATCATTGAGGGAGCCCCAGCATTTT
j_call: TRBJ1-5
clone_size: .
v_call: TRBV19
d_call: .

cdr3_aa: CASSHPRRGHDTGELFF
cdr3_nt: TGTGCCAGCAGCCATCCGAGGAGGGGGCATGACACCGGGGAGCTGTTTTTT
j_call: TRBJ2-2
clone_size: .
v_call: TRBV9
d_call: .

cdr3_aa: CASSLERGSYEQYF
cdr3_nt: TGTGCCAGCAGTTTAGAACGGGGGAGCTACGAGCAGTACTTC
j_call: TRBJ2-7
clone_size: .
v_call: TRBV27
d_call: .

cdr3_aa: CAIPDSGKGPADTQYF
cdr3_nt: TGTGCCATCCCCGATAGCGGGAAGGGTCCCGCGGATACGCAGTATTTT
j_call: TRBJ2-3
clone_size: .
v_call: TRBV7-9
d_call: TRBD2

cdr3_aa: CASSPVVGGRQPGELFF
cdr3_nt: TGTGCCAGCAGCCCCGTAGTAGGTGGCAGGCAGCCCGGGGAGCTGTTTTTT
j_call: TRBJ2-2
clone_size: .
v_call: TRBV7-9
d_call: .

cdr3_aa: CSVEIRGQGYEQYF
cdr3_nt: TGCAGCGTAGAGATACGAGGACAGGGGTACGAGCAGTACTTC
j_call: TRBJ2-7
clone_size: .
v_call: TRBV29-1
d_call: TRBD1